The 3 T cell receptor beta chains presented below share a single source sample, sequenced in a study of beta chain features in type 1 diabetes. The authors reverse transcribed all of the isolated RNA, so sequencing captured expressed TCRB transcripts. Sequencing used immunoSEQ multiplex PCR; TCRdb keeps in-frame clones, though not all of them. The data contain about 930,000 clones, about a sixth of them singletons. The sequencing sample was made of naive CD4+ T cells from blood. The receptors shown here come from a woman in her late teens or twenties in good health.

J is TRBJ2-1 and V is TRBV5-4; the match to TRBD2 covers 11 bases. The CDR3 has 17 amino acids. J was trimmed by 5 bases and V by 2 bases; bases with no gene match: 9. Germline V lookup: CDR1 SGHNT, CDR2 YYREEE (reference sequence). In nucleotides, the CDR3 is TGTGCCAGCAGCTTTAGGCTAGCGGGGGGCGAAAACAATGAGCAGTTCTTC. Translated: CASSFRLAGGENNEQFF. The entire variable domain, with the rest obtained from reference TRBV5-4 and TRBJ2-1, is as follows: ETGVTQSPTHLIKTRGQQVTLRCSSQSGHNTVSWYQQALGQGPQFIFQYYREEENGRGNFPPRFSGLQFPNYSSELNVNALELDDSALYLCASSFRLAGGENNEQFFGPGTRLTVL.

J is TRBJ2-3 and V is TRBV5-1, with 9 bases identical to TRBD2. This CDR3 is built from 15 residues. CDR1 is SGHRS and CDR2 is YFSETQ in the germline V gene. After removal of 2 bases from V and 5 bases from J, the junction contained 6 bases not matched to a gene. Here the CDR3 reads CASSFAGGRGDTQYF. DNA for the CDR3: TGCGCCAGCAGCTTTGCGGGAGGGAGGGGAGATACGCAGTATTTT. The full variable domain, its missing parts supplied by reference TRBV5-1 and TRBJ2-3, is KAGVTQTPRYLIKTRGQQVTLSCSPISGHRSVSWYQQTPGQGLQFLFEYFSETQRNKGNFPGRFSGRQFSNSRSEMNVSTLELGDSALYLCASSFAGGRGDTQYFGPGTRLTVL.

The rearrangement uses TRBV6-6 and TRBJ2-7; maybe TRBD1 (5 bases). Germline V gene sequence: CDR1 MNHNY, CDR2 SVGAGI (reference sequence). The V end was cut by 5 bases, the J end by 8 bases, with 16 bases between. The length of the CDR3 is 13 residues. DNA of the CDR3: TGTGCCAGCAGTGGTACAGGTCCTACGAAGCAGTACTTC. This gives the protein CASSGTGPTKQYF.